The sequence of this T cell receptor (beta chain) was determined in a study of T cell repertoires and HLA-DP antigens. For the study at large: Alloreactive CD4+ T cells targeted HLA-DP on transduced HeLa.

The study, taken as a whole, reports: Previously undetected clones averaged around 35% and 51% against the two alleles respectively. Against both alloantigens, CD137+ clonality was similar, 0.35 to 0.45.

Produced via immunoSEQ multiplex PCR; TCRdb's table is partial and in-frame only. The repertoire has 90,000 to 130,000 clones, almost 95% of them found once; the top ten carry under 0.35%. The germline gives CDR1 MNHEY, CDR2 SMNVEV (reference sequence). The ends lost 5 bases at V and 7 bases at J; junction bases unmatched: 9. This CDR3 is 15 amino acids long. A note on this clone: Its antigen is currently unknown.

Untouched CD4+ T cells were bead-isolated from PBMC at about 97.7% purity. The source of this sequence is a young woman in good health and CMV-seronegative. The chain is built from TRBV27 and TRBJ1-4; the match to TRBD1 covers 8 bases. Sequencing input: CD4+ T cells from PBMCs. CDR3 bases: TGTGCCAGCAGTCCCCGACAGGGGAGGGGTGAAAAACTGTTTTTT. This translates into CASSPRQGRGEKLFF.